The subject of this entry is one TCR beta chain. The length of the CDR3 is 15 residues. Per germline, CDR1 SEHNR and CDR2 FQNEAQ (reference sequence). Trimming stripped 6 bases from V and 9 bases from J, with 18 bases between. This sample is part of a study of blood T cell repertoires in COVID-19. On the study more broadly: Spain, Italy and the United States supplied samples that represented acute and convalescent COVID-19.

Method: immunoSEQ multiplex PCR; TCRdb's copy keeps in-frame clones and lacks some. Of approximately 71,000 clones listed, about nine tenths were seen once; the top ten hold approximately 5%. Source material: peripheral blood. This chain links TRBV7-9 with TRBJ1-6, with D tentatively TRBD1 (5 bases). The TCR comes from a woman in her late teens or twenties with acute or convalescent COVID-19. The CDR3 loop is CASSTGAAGSSPLHF. Written as DNA, the CDR3 is TGTGCCAGCAGTACTGGGGCGGCGGGGAGTTCACCCCTCCACTTT.